This is a list of T cell receptor beta chains from one sample in a study of identical twins. TCRdb processed the 5' RACE reads anew with MiXCR; each CDR3 protein has one entry. Among hundreds of thousands of distinct CDR3 sequences listed, 5.5% to 6.5% were seen once. Sequenced sample: naive T cells sorted from blood. The source is a young man in good health. Each CDR3 is given with its conserved first and last residue. D genes are given only for firm matches. The size field is filled for only some rows; it gives once, few, many or a size class.

many,TRBV9,NA,TRBJ1-1,TGTGCCAGCAGCCCTCAAAACACTGAAGCTTTCTTT,CASSPQNTEAFF
NA,TRBV5-1,TRBD2,TRBJ2-2,TGCGCCAGCAGCTTGGAACTCGGGGGGTACGGCGGGGAGCTGTTTTTT,CASSLELGGYGGELFF
few,TRBV20-1,NA,TRBJ2-3,TGCAGTGCTAGAGGCTTGCCCACTAGCACAGATACGCAGTATTTT,CSARGLPTSTDTQYF
many,TRBV12-3/TRBV12-4,NA,TRBJ1-1,TGTGCCAGCAGTAAACAGGGAGGGACTGAAGCTTTCTTT,CASSKQGGTEAFF
NA,TRBV5-1,NA,TRBJ2-1,TGCGCCAGCAGCTTGGTGGCAGGGGCGGGCAATGAGCAGTTCTTC,CASSLVAGAGNEQFF
many,TRBV5-1,NA,TRBJ2-1,TGCGCCAGCAGTCAAGGACTAACCAATGAGCAGTTCTTC,CASSQGLTNEQFF
few,TRBV29-1,NA,TRBJ2-1,TGCAGCGTTGTTGGGTTCTTCGATGAGCAGTTCTTC,CSVVGFFDEQFF
few,TRBV4-2,TRBD2,TRBJ2-3,TGTGCCAGCAGCCAAGATTCCCTAGCGGGGGGCACAGATACGCAGTATTTT,CASSQDSLAGGTDTQYF
many,TRBV29-1,NA,TRBJ2-5,TGCAGCGTGGGAACAGGGTTGGCCCAGTACTTC,CSVGTGLAQYF
NA,TRBV4-1,NA,TRBJ1-2,TGCGCCAGCAGCCAAGAGGGTTACGGCTACACCTTC,CASSQEGYGYTF
few,TRBV2,NA,TRBJ2-1,TGTGCCAGCACCGTGAATGAGCAGTTCTTC,CASTVNEQFF
many,TRBV5-6,TRBD1,TRBJ2-5,TGTGCCAGCAGGAAGGGGGCGAGGCAAGAGACCCAGTACTTC,CASRKGARQETQYF
many,TRBV6-1,TRBD1,TRBJ1-1,TGTGCCAGCAGGCCGCCTGGGACAGCTAAAGCTTTCTTT,CASRPPGTAKAFF
many,TRBV29-1,NA,TRBJ1-4,TGCAGCGTTGGACAGAAAAATGAAAAACTGTTTTTT,CSVGQKNEKLFF
NA,TRBV7-8,NA,TRBJ2-7,TGTGCCAGCAGCTTAGCGCGTGTTAGACCATACGAGCAGTACTTC,CASSLARVRPYEQYF
NA,TRBV2,NA,TRBJ2-6,TGTGCCAGCAGTGGCGGCACAAGCTCTGGGGCCAACGTCCTGACTTTC,CASSGGTSSGANVLTF
many,TRBV29-1,NA,TRBJ2-6,TGCAGCGCGGCCGTCTCTGGGGCCAACGTCCTGACTTTC,CSAAVSGANVLTF
NA,TRBV3-1,NA,TRBJ1-5,TGTGCCAGCAGCCAAGATGTGGCGTTGGTAGGCAATCAGCCCCAGCATTTT,CASSQDVALVGNQPQHF
NA,TRBV4-2,TRBD2,TRBJ2-3,TGTGCCAGCAGCCAAGTAAGAACGCTAGCGGGGGACACAGATACGCAGTATTTT,CASSQVRTLAGDTDTQYF
NA,TRBV4-2,NA,TRBJ2-7,TGTGCCAGCAGCCATCGAGACAGGAGCACATCCTACGAGCAGTACTTC,CASSHRDRSTSYEQYF
NA,TRBV9,TRBD1,TRBJ2-5,TGTGCCAGCAGCGTAGCTGGACAGGGAGCAGAGACCCAGTACTTC,CASSVAGQGAETQYF
many,TRBV5-1,NA,TRBJ2-3,TGCGCCAGCAGCTTAGCGTTGGCCACAGATACGCAGTATTTT,CASSLALATDTQYF
few,TRBV24-1,NA,TRBJ2-1,TGTGCCACCAGTGACGGGTTTTGGGGGGCCAATGAGCAGTTCTTC,CATSDGFWGANEQFF
many,TRBV27,NA,TRBJ1-4,TGTGCCAGCAGTTTACGTAAGGGTGCAACTAATGAAAAACTGTTTTTT,CASSLRKGATNEKLFF
few,TRBV12-3/TRBV12-4,NA,TRBJ2-7,TGTGCCAGCAGTTTTTTTCCTAGCGCGAGAGGGGCCTACGAGCAGTACTTC,CASSFFPSARGAYEQYF
few,TRBV7-6,TRBD2,TRBJ2-2,TGTGCCAGCAGTTACGGACTAGTGAACACCGGGGAGCTGTTTTTT,CASSYGLVNTGELFF
few,TRBV5-1,NA,TRBJ2-1,TGCGCCAGCAGCCCCCATTTAGGGGCTGGTGAGCAGTTCTTC,CASSPHLGAGEQFF
few,TRBV4-2,NA,TRBJ2-3,TGTGCCAGTGAACTGAGGGGAGACACAGATACGCAGTATTTT,CASELRGDTDTQYF
many,TRBV24-1,NA,TRBJ1-6,TGTGCCACCAGTGATTTACGGGGAGTACCCCTCCACTTT,CATSDLRGVPLHF
many,TRBV25-1,TRBD1,TRBJ1-4,TGTGCCAGCAGTGGGGACAGCGGTGAAAAACTGTTTTTT,CASSGDSGEKLFF
few,TRBV7-2,NA,TRBJ2-3,TGTGCCAGCAGCTTACAGACGGGCACAGATACGCAGTATTTT,CASSLQTGTDTQYF
NA,TRBV18,NA,TRBJ2-2,TGTGCCAGCTCACCAAAAAGACCCGGGGAGCTGTTTTTT,CASSPKRPGELFF
few,TRBV7-9,NA,TRBJ2-3,TGTGCCAGCATCAATCTAGCACGGGATGATACGCAGTATTTT,CASINLARDDTQYF
NA,TRBV30,TRBD1,TRBJ2-1,TGTGCCTGGATGGTCACAGGGGGCAATGAGCAGTTCTTC,CAWMVTGGNEQFF
few,TRBV20-1,NA,TRBJ2-2,TGCAGTGCTGTAGACTGGCGGTCCACCGGGGAGCTGTTTTTT,CSAVDWRSTGELFF
many,TRBV24-1,NA,TRBJ1-2,TGTGCCACCAGTGACCCTACCGGGACGCCCGGATATGGCTACACCTTC,CATSDPTGTPGYGYTF
many,TRBV10-3,TRBD1,TRBJ2-1,TGTGCCATCAGTGAGGAGGGGGCTGGCGAGCAGTTCTTC,CAISEEGAGEQFF
many,TRBV19,TRBD2,TRBJ2-7,TGTGCCAGTAGTAAGGGACTAGCGGACTACGAGCAGTACTTC,CASSKGLADYEQYF
few,TRBV5-1,NA,TRBJ2-2,TGCGCCAGCAGCATCCAGGTTGTAGCGAACACCGGGGAGCTGTTTTTT,CASSIQVVANTGELFF
few,TRBV14,NA,TRBJ1-2,TGTGCCAGCAGCCAGTCTTCCAACTATGGCTACACCTTC,CASSQSSNYGYTF
many,TRBV20-1,TRBD2,TRBJ2-4,TGCAGTGCCCCACGCGGGAGAGGGAACATTCAGTACTTC,CSAPRGRGNIQYF
NA,TRBV5-4,TRBD1,TRBJ1-5,TGTGCCAGCAGCATTGGAGGGGGCTTGGGACAGGGGACGCTAAGCAATCAGCCCCAGCATTTT,CASSIGGGLGQGTLSNQPQHF
many,TRBV5-5,NA,TRBJ2-5,TGTGCCAGCAGCCCGCGAGACAGGACGGAGACCCAGTACTTC,CASSPRDRTETQYF
many,TRBV7-9,TRBD2,TRBJ2-7,TGTGCCAGCAGCTTAAGCGGGAGGTCCTACGAGCAGTACTTC,CASSLSGRSYEQYF
many,TRBV20-1,TRBD2,TRBJ2-1,TGCAGTGCTAGAACCCCGGGAGGGCAGAATGAGCAGTTCTTC,CSARTPGGQNEQFF
many,TRBV12-3/TRBV12-4,TRBD2,TRBJ2-1,TGTGCCAGCACCCAGCGAAGAAGACTAGCGGGAGGGCAGGATGAGCAGTTCTTC,CASTQRRRLAGGQDEQFF
many,TRBV15,TRBD2,TRBJ2-2,TGTGCCACCAGCAGAGATAAACTTCTAGCGGGAGAACCCGGGGAGCTGTTTTTT,CATSRDKLLAGEPGELFF
NA,TRBV7-9,TRBD2,TRBJ2-3,TGTGCCAGCAGCCCCCCTAGCGACGGCGGGGGAGATACGCAGTATTTT,CASSPPSDGGGDTQYF
many,TRBV5-1,NA,TRBJ2-5,TGCGCCAGCAGCTTAAGCTCCGAGACCCAGTACTTC,CASSLSSETQYF
many,TRBV10-3,TRBD1,TRBJ2-2,TGTGCCATCAGCTCGCCGACAGGGATAAACACCGGGGAGCTGTTTTTT,CAISSPTGINTGELFF
NA,TRBV3-1,NA,TRBJ2-5,TGTGCCAGCAGCCAAGAACCGACAGGGAGGGAGACCCAGTACTTC,CASSQEPTGRETQYF